This T cell receptor beta chain was obtained from a study of identical twins. V lost 5 bases, J lost 2 bases, and 13 bases lay in between. CDR3 size: 14 residues. CDR1 and CDR2 from the germline V gene are DFQATT and SNEGSKA (reference sequence). The cDNA had a unique molecular identifier and a template-switch universal primer site. TCRdb passed the 5' RACE reads through MiXCR, listing each CDR3 protein once. The sample has around 490,000 distinct CDR3 sequences; more than 20% are singletons. The sample holds a few counts of this clonotype. Its antigen is unknown. Overall study results and limits: The authors noted that invariant MAIT and iNKT cells could partly confound zero-insertion analyses. Insertions were fewer in abundant cord blood beta clonotypes, whereas memory repertoires showed none of this pattern.

This sample was shared with a second study, whose subject was yellow fever vaccine responses in identical twins.

The material sequenced was CD4+ T cells sorted from blood. The clonotype originates from a young woman in good health. The chain carries TRBV20-1 and TRBJ2-1, with D perhaps given as TRBD1 or TRBD2 (5 bases each). CDR3 amino acids: CSAPDGTTYNEQFF. The CDR3 bases are TGCAGTGCTCCTGACGGGACCACCTACAATGAGCAGTTCTTC.